A single T cell receptor beta chain is shown here with its context. Antigen specificity is unknown. TCRdb keeps only in-frame clones here, not all; method: immunoSEQ multiplex PCR. The sample has more than 90,000 clones, about four fifths seen once. The data were taken from a study of radiotherapy plus CTLA-4 blockade in lung cancer. Findings and caveats of the study: Blood-borne expansion of tumor-derived TCR clones followed radiotherapy plus ipilimumab.

Trimming pared 7 bases from V and 1 base from J, leaving 16 bases between. The CDR3 contains 15 residues. Per germline, CDR1 MDHEN and CDR2 SYDVKM. The study gave focal radiation plus ipilimumab CTLA-4 blockade to patients with chemo-refractory metastatic non-small-cell lung cancer. V and J are TRBV28 and TRBJ1-2, with a possible D match to TRBD1 (5 bases). The sample consisted of peripheral blood, taken from a patient treated with radiotherapy plus ipilimumab. The source is a human donor with non-small cell lung cancer who had a partial response to radiotherapy plus ipilimumab. For the CDR3, the DNA is TGTGCCAGCATACGGCGACAGCTCATTAACTATGGCTACACCTTC. Its protein product is CASIRRQLINYGYTF.